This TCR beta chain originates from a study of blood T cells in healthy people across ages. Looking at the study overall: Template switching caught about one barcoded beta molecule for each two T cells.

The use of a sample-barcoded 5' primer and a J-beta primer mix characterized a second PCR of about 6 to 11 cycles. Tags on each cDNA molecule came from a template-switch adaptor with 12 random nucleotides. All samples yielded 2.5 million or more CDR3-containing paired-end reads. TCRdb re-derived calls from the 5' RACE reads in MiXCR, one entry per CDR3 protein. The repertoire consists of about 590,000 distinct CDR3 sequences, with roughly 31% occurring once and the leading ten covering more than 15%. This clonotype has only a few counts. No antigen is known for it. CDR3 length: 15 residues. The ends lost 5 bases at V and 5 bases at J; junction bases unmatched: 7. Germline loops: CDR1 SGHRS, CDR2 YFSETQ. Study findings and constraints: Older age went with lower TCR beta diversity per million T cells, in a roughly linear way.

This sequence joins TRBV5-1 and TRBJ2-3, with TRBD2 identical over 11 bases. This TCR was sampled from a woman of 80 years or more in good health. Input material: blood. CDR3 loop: CASSSGGAAGDTQYF. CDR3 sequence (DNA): TGCGCCAGCAGTAGCGGGGGGGCCGCGGGAGATACGCAGTATTTT.